The next 14 T cell receptor beta chains were all read from a single sample in a study of OX40 agonist ivuxolimab in advanced cancers. The repertoire was sequenced with immunoSEQ multiplex PCR; TCRdb's copy has only in-frame clones and lacks some. Of approximately 90,000 clones listed, about 83% were seen once; the top ten hold approximately 1.3%. Material: CD4+ or CD8+ T cells sorted from blood, obtained in a trial of the OX40 agonist ivuxolimab. The receptors were gathered from an adult with an advanced solid tumor such as melanoma, head and neck, liver or kidney cancer.

In its sample, this clone was seen once. This chain links TRBV7-2 with TRBJ2-1, with no clear D. The germline CDR1 and CDR2 sequences are SGHTA and FQGNSA. V dropped 1 base and J dropped 2 bases, with 15 bases sitting between them. This CDR3 comprises 17 residues. CDR3 nucleotides: TGTGCCAGCAGCTTAGTCCCTGGATCGGCAACCTACAATGAGCAGTTCTTC. This translates into CASSLVPGSATYNEQFF.

The genes are TRBV6-5 and TRBJ2-3; tentatively, D is TRBD2 (6 bases). This CDR3 is 13 amino acids long. V was cut by 6 bases and J by 1 base, with 8 bases left in between. Germline CDR1 MNHEY, CDR2 SVGAGI. CDR3 amino acids: CASRRGRTDTQYF. The DNA of the CDR3 is TGTGCCAGCAGGCGGGGTCGCACAGATACGCAGTATTTT.

The CDR3 region is CASSLGQPNTDTQYF. The CDR3 DNA follows: TGCGCCAGCAGCTTGGGACAGCCAAACACAGATACGCAGTATTTT. This chain joins TRBV5-1 and TRBJ2-3, with a weak D call TRBD1 (5 bases). V shed 0 bases and J shed 2 bases, with 10 bases lying between them. Germline CDR1 is SGHRS and CDR2 is YFSETQ. This CDR3 is 15 amino acids long.

J is TRBJ2-7 and V is TRBV6-1, with 9 bases identical to TRBD1. CDR1 is MNHNS and CDR2 is SASEGT in the germline V gene. V was pared by 5 bases and J by 5 bases, with 10 bases of the junction left unmatched. The CDR3 runs 15 residues. The CDR3 bases are TGTGCCAGCAGTAGTTCGGGACAGGGAGGGAACGAGCAGTACTTC. Encoded protein: CASSSSGQGGNEQYF.

J is TRBJ2-7 and V is TRBV7-9; 9 bases are a match to TRBD2. Germline V gene sequence: CDR1 SEHNR, CDR2 FQNEAQ (reference sequence). V trimming: 0 bases; J trimming: 3 bases; junction bases outside the gene matches: 3. CDR3 length: 15 amino acids. Here the CDR3 reads CASSLAVSGGYEQYF. The CDR3 DNA reads TGTGCCAGCAGCTTAGCTGTTAGCGGGGGCTACGAGCAGTACTTC.

This chain links TRBV9 with TRBJ2-3; D not certain. The CDR3 runs 12 residues. Trimming removed 2 bases at V and 6 bases at J, with 7 bases between. Germline CDR1 is SGDLS and CDR2 is YYNGEE. CDR3 in DNA: TGTGCCAGCAGCGTCGGACGGGATACGCAGTATTTT. This codes for CASSVGRDTQYF.

This clone was found a few times. The chain uses TRBV7-9 and TRBJ2-2; D is uncertain. Trimming stripped 5 bases from V and 6 bases from J, with 10 bases between. The length of the CDR3 is 13 residues. CDR1 and CDR2 from the germline V gene are SEHNR and FQNEAQ (reference sequence). CDR3 sequence (DNA): TGTGCCAGCAGCCGTGTCGGAGCCGGGGAGCTGTTTTTT. As protein: CASSRVGAGELFF.

This clone was counted once. This sequence joins TRBV9 and TRBJ1-5; maybe TRBD1 (5 bases). V lost 0 bases, J lost 0 bases, and 7 bases lay in between. The CDR3 length is 15 residues. Germline V gene sequence: CDR1 SGDLS, CDR2 YYNGEE. The CDR3 protein is CASSVEGASNQPQHF. Here the CDR3 DNA reads TGTGCCAGCAGCGTAGAAGGGGCTAGCAATCAGCCCCAGCATTTT. Drawing the rest from reference TRBV9 and TRBJ1-5, the complete variable domain is DSGVTQTPKHLITATGQRVTLRCSPRSGDLSVYWYQQSLDQGLQFLIQYYNGEERAKGNILERFSAQQFPDLHSELNLSSLELGDSALYFCASSVEGASNQPQHFGDGTRLSIL.

V and J are TRBV5-1 and TRBJ1-1; D gene uncertain. V shed 0 bases and J shed 13 bases, with 16 bases lying between them. This CDR3 contains 13 residues. From germline, CDR1 is SGHRS and CDR2 YFSETQ. The CDR3 spells CASSLVGRSAVFF. The CDR3 DNA follows: TGCGCCAGCAGCTTGGTGGGCAGGTCAGCGGTTTTCTTT.

This clone occurred once. The chain combines TRBV5-5 with TRBJ1-2, with 9 nucleotides matching TRBD1. The CDR3 is 13 amino acids. V lost 3 bases to trimming and J lost 8 bases; unmatched junction nucleotides: 5. Germline V gene lookup returns CDR1 SGHKS and CDR2 YYEKEE (reference sequence). The CDR3 protein is CASSSQGAGGYTF. CDR3 in DNA: TGTGCCAGCAGCTCACAGGGGGCGGGAGGCTACACCTTC.

The chain couples TRBV30 to TRBJ2-1; 12 bases are shared with TRBD2. The germline V gene encodes CDR1 GTSNPN and CDR2 SVGIG (reference sequence). The ends lost 2 bases at V and 4 bases at J; junction bases unmatched: 3. The CDR3 runs to 15 residues. CDR3 amino acids: CAWSRTSGAYNEQFF. The CDR3 DNA reads TGTGCCTGGAGTCGGACTAGCGGGGCGTACAATGAGCAGTTCTTC.

The J gene is TRBJ2-6, the V gene TRBV7-2; tentatively, D is TRBD2 (5 bases). The length of the CDR3 is 15 residues. Germline lookup yields CDR1 SGHTA and CDR2 FQGNSA. V shed 8 bases and J shed 0 bases, with 11 bases lying between them. The DNA for the CDR3 is TGTGCCAGCCGCCTCGGAGGCTCTGGGGCCAACGTCCTGACTTTC. This gives the protein CASRLGGSGANVLTF.

The gene calls are TRBV7-2 and TRBJ1-2; D may be TRBD1 (5 bases). Trimming cost V 5 bases and J 3 bases, with 10 bases left between them. Germline V gene sequence: CDR1 SGHTA, CDR2 FQGNSA. This CDR3 spans 13 amino acids. CDR3 sequence: CASSRQGDYGYTF. CDR3 bases: TGTGCCAGCAGCCGGCAGGGAGACTATGGCTACACCTTC.

The chain carries TRBV30 and TRBJ1-2; D gene unclear. V was trimmed by 5 bases and J by 5 bases, leaving 15 bases between them. The CDR3 is 13 amino acids. The germline CDR1 and CDR2 sequences are GTSNPN and SVGIG (reference sequence). In DNA, the CDR3 is TGTGCCTGGCAGAAGAGGCTGGAATATGGCTACACCTTC. Translating gives CAWQKRLEYGYTF.